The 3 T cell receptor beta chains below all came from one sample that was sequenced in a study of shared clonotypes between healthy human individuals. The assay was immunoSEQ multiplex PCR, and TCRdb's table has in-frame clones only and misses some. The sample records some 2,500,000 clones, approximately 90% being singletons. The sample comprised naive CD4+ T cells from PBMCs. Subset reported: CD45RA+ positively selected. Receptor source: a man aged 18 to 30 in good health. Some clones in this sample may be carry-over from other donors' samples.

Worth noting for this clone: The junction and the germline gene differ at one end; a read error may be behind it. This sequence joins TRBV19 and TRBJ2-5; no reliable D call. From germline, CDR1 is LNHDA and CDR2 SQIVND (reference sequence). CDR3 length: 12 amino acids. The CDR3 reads CASSLIQGTQYF. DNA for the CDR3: TGTGCCAGTAGTTTGATTCAAGGGACCCAGTACTTC.

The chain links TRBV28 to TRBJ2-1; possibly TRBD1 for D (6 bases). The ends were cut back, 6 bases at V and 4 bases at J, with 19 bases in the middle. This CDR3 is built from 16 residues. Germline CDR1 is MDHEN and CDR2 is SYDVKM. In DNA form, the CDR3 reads TGTGCCAGCAGCAATTCCGGGACACGACCTTACAATGAGCAGTTCTTC. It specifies CASSNSGTRPYNEQFF.

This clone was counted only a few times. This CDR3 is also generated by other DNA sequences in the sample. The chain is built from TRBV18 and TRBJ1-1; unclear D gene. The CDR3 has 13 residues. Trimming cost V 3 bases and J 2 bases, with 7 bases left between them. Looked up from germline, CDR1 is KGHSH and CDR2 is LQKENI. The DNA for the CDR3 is TGTGCCAGCTCACCGACGGGAAACACTGAAGCTTTCTTT. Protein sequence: CASSPTGNTEAFF.